Shown below are 6 T cell receptor beta chains from a single sample sequenced in a study of blood T cells in healthy people across ages. Alongside a J-beta primer mix, a sample-barcoded 5' primer served in a second PCR lasting about 6 to 12 cycles. TCRdb reanalysed the 5' RACE reads using MiXCR and keeps one entry per CDR3 protein. The sample holds under 2 million distinct CDR3 sequences, about 31% seen once. The specimen sequenced was blood. The receptors originated from a woman aged 30 to 39 in good health.

The V gene is TRBV7-3, the J gene TRBJ2-7, with TRBD1 matching 7 bases. The CDR3 extends over 14 amino acids. From germline, CDR1 is SGHTA and CDR2 FQGTGA. Unmatched junction bases numbered 8, after V lost 4 bases and J lost 5 bases. The CDR3 reads CASSSTGQCDEQYF. CDR3 in DNA: TGTGCCAGCAGCTCGACAGGGCAGTGCGACGAGCAGTACTTC.

This clonotype was detected only a few times. The chain employs TRBV5-1 and TRBJ2-4; TRBD2 matches at 7 bases. The V and J ends lost 8 bases and 9 bases, in that order; junction bases with no gene match: 11. CDR3 length: 13 amino acids. Germline V lookup: CDR1 SGHRS, CDR2 YFSETQ. The CDR3 nucleotides are TGCGCCAGAAGGGGAGGGAGGGGTGCCATTCAGTACTTC. Residues: CARRGGRGAIQYF.

The J gene is TRBJ1-3, the V gene TRBV12-3 or TRBV12-4; 9 positions agree with TRBD1. CDR3 length: 21 amino acids. V lost 3 bases, J lost 1 base, and 19 bases stayed unmatched. The CDR3 reads CASSFIRGTGYDHSSGNTIYF. CDR3 DNA: TGTGCCAGCAGTTTCATTAGGGGGACAGGGTATGACCATTCATCTGGAAACACCATATATTTT.

The J gene is TRBJ2-7, the V gene TRBV9; possible D gene TRBD1, 5 bases. Trimming removed 4 bases from V and 0 bases from J, with 14 bases in between. The germline CDR1 and CDR2 sequences are SGDLS and YYNGEE. The CDR3 contains 15 residues. CDR3 sequence: CASSSSGAASYEQYF. As DNA, the CDR3 is TGTGCCAGCAGCTCGAGTGGGGCAGCCTCCTACGAGCAGTACTTC. The full variable domain, completed using reference TRBV9 and TRBJ2-7, is DSGVTQTPKHLITATGQRVTLRCSPRSGDLSVYWYQQSLDQGLQFLIQYYNGEERAKGNILERFSAQQFPDLHSELNLSSLELGDSALYFCASSSSGAASYEQYFGPGTRLTVT.

The genes are TRBV5-4 and TRBJ2-7; TRBD1 aligns across 7 bases. Per germline, CDR1 SGHNT and CDR2 YYREEE (reference sequence). The CDR3 totals 15 residues. V dropped 3 bases and J dropped 6; count of bases not matched to a gene: 12. This CDR3 reads CASSSGQVGSLEQYF. The CDR3 DNA reads as TGTGCCAGCAGCTCCGGACAGGTTGGTTCCCTCGAGCAGTACTTC. The whole variable domain, filled in from reference TRBV5-4 and TRBJ2-7, reads ETGVTQSPTHLIKTRGQQVTLRCSSQSGHNTVSWYQQALGQGPQFIFQYYREEENGRGNFPPRFSGLQFPNYSSELNVNALELDDSALYLCASSSGQVGSLEQYFGPGTRLTVT.

This clonotype was seen many times. The chain recombines TRBV27 with TRBJ2-7; a possible D gene is TRBD2 (5 bases). The length of the CDR3 is 14 residues. Germline assignment: CDR1 MNHEY and CDR2 SMNVEV (reference sequence). Between the trimmed V and J ends, which lost 3 bases and 3 bases, there was a span of 12 bases. CDR3 in DNA: TGTGCCAGCAGTTTCAGACTACCCAACTACGAGCAGTACTTC. Translation gives CASSFRLPNYEQYF.